The T cell receptor beta chain described here comes from a study of vaccination effects on CD4 cells after COVID-19. Upon completion of about 10 days in culture, CD4+ T cells were isolated. Between the trimmed V and J ends, which lost 6 bases and 5 bases, there was a span of 11 bases. CDR3 length equals 13 residues. From germline, CDR1 is MNHEY and CDR2 SVGAGI. Profiling relied on immunoSEQ multiplex PCR, and the TCRdb table lists in-frame clones only, not all of them. This table has some 39,000 clones, 82% appearing once. As to this clone: Its antigen remains unknown.

J is TRBJ2-1 and V is TRBV6-5; D not resolved. Sample: CD4+ T cells from PBMCs cultured without peptide, taken before COVID-19 vaccination. The clonotype was recovered from a human donor who received a COVID-19 vaccine. CDR3 protein: CASRETLNNEQFF. Here the CDR3 DNA reads TGTGCCAGCAGGGAGACCTTAAACAATGAGCAGTTCTTC.